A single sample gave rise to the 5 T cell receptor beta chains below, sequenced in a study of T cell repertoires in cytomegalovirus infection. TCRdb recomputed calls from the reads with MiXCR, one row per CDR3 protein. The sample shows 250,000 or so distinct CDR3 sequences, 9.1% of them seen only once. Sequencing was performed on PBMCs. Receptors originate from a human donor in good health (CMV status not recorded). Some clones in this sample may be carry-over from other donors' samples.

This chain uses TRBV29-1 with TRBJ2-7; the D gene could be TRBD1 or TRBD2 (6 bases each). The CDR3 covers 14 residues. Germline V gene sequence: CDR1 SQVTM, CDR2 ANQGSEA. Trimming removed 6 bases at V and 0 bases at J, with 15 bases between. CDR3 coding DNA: TGCAGCGTGGGGGGACATCAGAGCTCCTACGAGCAGTACTTC. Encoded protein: CSVGGHQSSYEQYF.

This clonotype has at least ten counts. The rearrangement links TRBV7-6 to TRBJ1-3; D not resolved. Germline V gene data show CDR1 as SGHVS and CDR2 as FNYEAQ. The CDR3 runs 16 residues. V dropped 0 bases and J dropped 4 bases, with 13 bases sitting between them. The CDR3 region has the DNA TGTGCCAGCAGCTTAGCCGGACTATCGGGAGGAAACACCATATATTTT. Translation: CASSLAGLSGGNTIYF.

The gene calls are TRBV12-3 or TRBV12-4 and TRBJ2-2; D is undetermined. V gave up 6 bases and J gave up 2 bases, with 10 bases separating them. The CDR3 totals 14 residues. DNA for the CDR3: TGTGCCAGCAGCCCTGCGGATAACACCGGGGAGCTGTTTTTT. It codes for CASSPADNTGELFF.

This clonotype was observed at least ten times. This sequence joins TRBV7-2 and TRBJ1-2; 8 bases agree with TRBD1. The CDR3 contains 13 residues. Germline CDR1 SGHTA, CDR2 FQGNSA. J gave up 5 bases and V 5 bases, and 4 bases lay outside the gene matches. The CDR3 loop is CASSPDRGYGYTF. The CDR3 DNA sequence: TGTGCCAGCAGCCCCGACAGGGGATATGGCTACACCTTC.

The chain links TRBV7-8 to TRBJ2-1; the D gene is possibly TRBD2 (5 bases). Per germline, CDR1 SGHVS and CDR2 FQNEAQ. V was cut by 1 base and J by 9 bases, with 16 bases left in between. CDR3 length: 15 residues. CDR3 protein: CASSLERRAGSEQFF. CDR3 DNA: TGTGCCAGCAGCTTAGAAAGAAGGGCGGGCAGTGAGCAGTTCTTC.